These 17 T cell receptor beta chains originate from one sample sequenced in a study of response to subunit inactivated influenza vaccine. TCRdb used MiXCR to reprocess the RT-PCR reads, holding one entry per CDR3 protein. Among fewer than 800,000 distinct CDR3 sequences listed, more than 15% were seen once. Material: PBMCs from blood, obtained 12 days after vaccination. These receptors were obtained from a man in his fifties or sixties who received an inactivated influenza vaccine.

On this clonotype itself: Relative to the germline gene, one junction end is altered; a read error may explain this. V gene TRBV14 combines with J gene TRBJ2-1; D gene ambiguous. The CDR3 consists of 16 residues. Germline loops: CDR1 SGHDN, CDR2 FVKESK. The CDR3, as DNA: TGTGCCGGCAGCCAAGACTTACTTAGCTCCTACAATGAGCAGTTCTTC. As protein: CAGSQDLLSSYNEQFF.

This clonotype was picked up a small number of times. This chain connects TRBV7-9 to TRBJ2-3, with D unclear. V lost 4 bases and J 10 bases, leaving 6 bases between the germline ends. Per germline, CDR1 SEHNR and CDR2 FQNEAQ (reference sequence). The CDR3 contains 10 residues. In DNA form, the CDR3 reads TGTGCCAGCAGCTACGAGGCGCAGTATTTT. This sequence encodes CASSYEAQYF. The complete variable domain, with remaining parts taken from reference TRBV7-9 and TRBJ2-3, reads DTGVSQNPRHKITKRGQNVTFRCDPISEHNRLYWYRQTLGQGPEFLTYFQNEAQLEKSRLLSDRFSAERPKGSFSTLEIQRTEQGDSAMYLCASSYEAQYFGPGTRLTVL.

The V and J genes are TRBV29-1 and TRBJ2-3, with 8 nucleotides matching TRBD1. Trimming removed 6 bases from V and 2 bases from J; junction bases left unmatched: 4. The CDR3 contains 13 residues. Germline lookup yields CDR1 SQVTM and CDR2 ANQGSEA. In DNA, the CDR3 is TGCAGCGTCCCGGGACAGGTCACAGATACGCAGTATTTT. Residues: CSVPGQVTDTQYF.

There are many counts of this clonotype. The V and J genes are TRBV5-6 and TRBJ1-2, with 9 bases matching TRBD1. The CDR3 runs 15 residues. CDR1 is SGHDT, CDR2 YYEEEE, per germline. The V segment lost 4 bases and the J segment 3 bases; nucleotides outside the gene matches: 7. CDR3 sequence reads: CASSTLTGGDYGYTF. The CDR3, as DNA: TGTGCCAGCAGCACACTCACAGGGGGCGACTATGGCTACACCTTC. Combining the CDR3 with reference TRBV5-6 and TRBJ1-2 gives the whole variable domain DAGVTQSPTHLIKTRGQQVTLRCSPKSGHDTVSWYQQALGQGPQFIFQYYEEEERQRGNFPDRFSGHQFPNYSSELNVNALLLGDSALYLCASSTLTGGDYGYTFGSGTRLTVV.

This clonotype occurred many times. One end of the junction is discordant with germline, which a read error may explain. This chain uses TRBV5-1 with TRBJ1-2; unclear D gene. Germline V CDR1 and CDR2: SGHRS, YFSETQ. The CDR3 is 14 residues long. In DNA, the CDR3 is TGTGCCAGCAGTTTGGGCGGGGCTAACTATGGCTACACCTTC. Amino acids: CASSLGGANYGYTF.

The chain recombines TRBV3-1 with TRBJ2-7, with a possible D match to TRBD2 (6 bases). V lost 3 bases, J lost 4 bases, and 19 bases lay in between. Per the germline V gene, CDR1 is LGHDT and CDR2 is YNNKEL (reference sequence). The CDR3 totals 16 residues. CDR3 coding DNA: TGTGCCAGCAGCCATATTATGGGACGGGGGTCTTACGAGCAGTACTTC. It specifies CASSHIMGRGSYEQYF.

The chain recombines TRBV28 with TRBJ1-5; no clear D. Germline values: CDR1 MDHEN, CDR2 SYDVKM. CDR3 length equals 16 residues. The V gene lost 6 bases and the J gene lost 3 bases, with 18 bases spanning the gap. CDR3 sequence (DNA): TGTGCCAGCAGGACCCGGGCCCCGGCCCCCAATCAGCCCCAGCATTTT. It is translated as CASRTRAPAPNQPQHF. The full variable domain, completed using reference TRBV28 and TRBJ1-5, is DVKVTQSSRYLVKRTGEKVFLECVQDMDHENMFWYRQDPGLGLRLIYFSYDVKMKEKGDIPEGYSVSREKKERFSLILESASTNQTSMYLCASRTRAPAPNQPQHFGDGTRLSIL.

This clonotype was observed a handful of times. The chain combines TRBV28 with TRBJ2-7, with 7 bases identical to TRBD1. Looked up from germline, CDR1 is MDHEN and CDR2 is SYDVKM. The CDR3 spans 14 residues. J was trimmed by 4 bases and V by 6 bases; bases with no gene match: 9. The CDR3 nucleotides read TGTGCCAGCAGCCTCATGGACAGGCGTTACGAGCAGTACTTC. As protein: CASSLMDRRYEQYF. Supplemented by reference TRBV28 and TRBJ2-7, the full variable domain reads DVKVTQSSRYLVKRTGEKVFLECVQDMDHENMFWYRQDPGLGLRLIYFSYDVKMKEKGDIPEGYSVSREKKERFSLILESASTNQTSMYLCASSLMDRRYEQYFGPGTRLTVT.

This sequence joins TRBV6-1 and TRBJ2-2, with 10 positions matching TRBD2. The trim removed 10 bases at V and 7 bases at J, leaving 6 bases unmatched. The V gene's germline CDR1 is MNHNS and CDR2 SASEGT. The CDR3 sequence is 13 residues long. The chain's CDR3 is CATLAGTGGELFF. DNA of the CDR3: TGTGCCACACTAGCGGGGACCGGCGGGGAGCTGTTTTTT.

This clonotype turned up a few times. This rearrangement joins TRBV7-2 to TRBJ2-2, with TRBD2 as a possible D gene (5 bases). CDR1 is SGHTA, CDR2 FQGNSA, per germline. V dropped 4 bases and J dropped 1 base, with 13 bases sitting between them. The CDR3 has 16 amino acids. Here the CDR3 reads CASSYLTGMNTGELFF. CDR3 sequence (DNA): TGTGCCAGCAGCTACCTCACCGGGATGAACACCGGGGAGCTGTTTTTT.

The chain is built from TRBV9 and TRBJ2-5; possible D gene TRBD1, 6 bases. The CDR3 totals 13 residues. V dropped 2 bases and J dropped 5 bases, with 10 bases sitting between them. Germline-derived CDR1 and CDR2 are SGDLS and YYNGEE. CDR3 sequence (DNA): TGTGCCAGCAGCGTCCGGGACACGGAGACCCAGTACTTC. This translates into CASSVRDTETQYF.

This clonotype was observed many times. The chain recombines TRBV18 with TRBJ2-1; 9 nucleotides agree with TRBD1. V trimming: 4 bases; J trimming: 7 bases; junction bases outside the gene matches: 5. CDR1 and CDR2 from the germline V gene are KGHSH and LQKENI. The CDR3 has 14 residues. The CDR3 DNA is TGTGCCAGCTCACAGTTGACAGGGGGGAATGAGCAGTTCTTC. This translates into CASSQLTGGNEQFF.

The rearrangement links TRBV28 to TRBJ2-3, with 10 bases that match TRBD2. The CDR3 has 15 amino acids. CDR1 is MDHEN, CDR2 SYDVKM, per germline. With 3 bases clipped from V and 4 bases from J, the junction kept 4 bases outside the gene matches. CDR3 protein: CASSFWTSGSDTQYF. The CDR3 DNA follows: TGTGCCAGCAGTTTTTGGACTAGCGGTTCAGATACGCAGTATTTT.

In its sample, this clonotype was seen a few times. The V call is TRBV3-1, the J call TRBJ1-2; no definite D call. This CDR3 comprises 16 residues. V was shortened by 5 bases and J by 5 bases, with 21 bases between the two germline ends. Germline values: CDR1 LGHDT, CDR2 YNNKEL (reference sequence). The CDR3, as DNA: TGTGCCAGCAGCTGGACGGGTTCCTCAGCTACTTATGGCTACACCTTC. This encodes CASSWTGSSATYGYTF. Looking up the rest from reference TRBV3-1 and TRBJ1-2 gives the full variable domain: DTAVSQTPKYLVTQMGNDKSIKCEQNLGHDTMYWYKQDSKKFLKIMFSYNNKELIINETVPNRFSPKSPDKAHLNLHINSLELGDSAVYFCASSWTGSSATYGYTFGSGTRLTVV.

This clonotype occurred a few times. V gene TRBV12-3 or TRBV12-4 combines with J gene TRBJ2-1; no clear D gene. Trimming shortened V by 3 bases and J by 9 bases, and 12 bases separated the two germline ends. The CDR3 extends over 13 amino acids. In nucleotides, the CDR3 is TGTGCCAGCAGTTTGGATTCCCCGGGTGAGCAGTTCTTC. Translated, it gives CASSLDSPGEQFF.

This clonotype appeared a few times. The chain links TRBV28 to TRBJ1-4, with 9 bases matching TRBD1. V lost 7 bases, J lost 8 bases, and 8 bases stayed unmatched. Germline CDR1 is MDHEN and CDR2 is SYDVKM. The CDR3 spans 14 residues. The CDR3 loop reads CASTGGQGREKLFF. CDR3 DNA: TGTGCCAGCACGGGGGGACAGGGCAGGGAAAAACTGTTTTTT.

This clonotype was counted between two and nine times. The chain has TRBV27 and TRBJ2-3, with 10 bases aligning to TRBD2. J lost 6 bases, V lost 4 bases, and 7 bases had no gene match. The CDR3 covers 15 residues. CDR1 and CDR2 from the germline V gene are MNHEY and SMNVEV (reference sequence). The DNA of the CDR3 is TGTGCCAGCAGTTGGACTAGCGGAGGGTGGGATACGCAGTATTTT. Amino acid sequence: CASSWTSGGWDTQYF.